Below, one TCR beta chain is given with its context. CDR3 length: 8 amino acids. CDR1 and CDR2 from the germline V gene are SQVTM and ANQGSEA. V lost 7 bases and J lost 8, with 3 bases in between. This sample is drawn from a study of shared clonotypes between healthy human individuals. Terminally differentiated effector memory CD45RA+ cells were left out of the naive CD8 fraction, which was CD45RO-negative and positively selected for CCR7. Only in-frame clones appear in the TCRdb table, and some are missing; sequencing was by immunoSEQ multiplex PCR. The repertoire holds approximately 2,200,000 clones, with roughly 91% as singletons.

Sequencing used naive CD8+ T cells from PBMCs. This sequence joins TRBV29-1 and TRBJ2-1; D not resolved. The TCR sequence derives from a man in his late teens or twenties in good health. Some clones in this sample may be carry-over from other donors' samples. The CDR3 here is CSADEQFF. The DNA of the CDR3 is TGCAGCGCGGATGAGCAGTTCTTC.